This record looks at one TCR beta chain sequence and its context. This entry comes from a study of T cells in Graves' hyperthyroidism and ophthalmopathy. Amplified regions were TCR beta CDR3 sequences from RNA transcripts. The HTBI primer set was used in a first-round RT-PCR of the TCR CDR3. TCRdb passed the multiplex PCR reads through MiXCR, listing each CDR3 protein once. The sample lists more than 100,000 distinct CDR3 sequences, less than 55% occurring once. The CDR3 is made up of 16 amino acids. Trimming cost V 11 bases and J 3 bases; bases outside gene matches: 15. The authors obtained PBMCs from over 7.5 ml of fresh peripheral blood.

The rearrangement links TRBV7-1 to TRBJ1-5; 8 bases fit TRBD1. TRBV7-1 is labeled an ORF, and its function is uncertain. This receptor was obtained from a man in his forties with Graves' hyperthyroidism. The sequencing input was blood. The CDR3 protein is CAWSERTGLNNQPQHF. CDR3 nucleotide sequence: TGTGCCTGGAGTGAAAGGACAGGGTTAAACAATCAGCCCCAGCATTTT.